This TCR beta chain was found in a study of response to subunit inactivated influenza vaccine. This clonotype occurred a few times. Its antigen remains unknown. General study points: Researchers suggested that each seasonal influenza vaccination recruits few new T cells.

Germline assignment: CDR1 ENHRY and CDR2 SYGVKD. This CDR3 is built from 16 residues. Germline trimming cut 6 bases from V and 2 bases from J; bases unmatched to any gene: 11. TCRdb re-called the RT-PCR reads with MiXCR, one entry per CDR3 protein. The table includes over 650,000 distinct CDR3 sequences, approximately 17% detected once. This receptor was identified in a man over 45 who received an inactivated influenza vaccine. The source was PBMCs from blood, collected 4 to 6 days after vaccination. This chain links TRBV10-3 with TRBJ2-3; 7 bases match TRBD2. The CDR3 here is CAIRGVGGGYTDTQYF. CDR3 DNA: TGTGCCATCAGGGGGGTAGGCGGGGGTTACACAGATACGCAGTATTTT.